This note documents a single TCR beta chain sequence. Its antigen is unknown. Every donor contributed around 10 milliliters of peripheral blood by blood draw. Isolation yielded PBMCs, at least 7 million per sample, in every case. This sample is part of a study of blood T cells in healthy people across ages. Study-level results: Estimates of diversity drawn from one million T cells were considered underestimates.

A second roughly 6 to 11 cycle PCR used barcoded and J-beta primers. Individual samples furnished no less than 3 million CDR3-containing paired-end reads apiece. Using its own MiXCR run on the 5' RACE reads, TCRdb lists one record per CDR3 protein. The sample holds 540,000 or so distinct CDR3 sequences; roughly 28% are singletons and the top ten take approximately 17%. Germline V gives CDR1 SEHNR, CDR2 FQNEAQ (reference sequence). This CDR3 is 14 amino acids long. Trimming took 2 bases from V and 5 from J, leaving 12 bases between them. This receptor was obtained from a woman aged 70-85 years in good health. The sample consisted of blood. The V and J genes are TRBV7-9 and TRBJ1-2; D may be TRBD1 (5 bases). The CDR3 region has the DNA TGTGCCAGCAGCTTAAGTAGCCGGGGGTATGGCTACACCTTC. Translating gives CASSLSSRGYGYTF.